This T cell receptor beta chain was identified in a study of vaccination effects on CD4 cells after COVID-19. Study overall: Sampling occurred a median 72 days post second dose, range 14 to 241.

Germline V gene lookup returns CDR1 KGHSH and CDR2 LQKENI. Trimming at V came to 2 bases and at J to 2 bases, leaving 5 bases not matched to a gene. The CDR3 sequence is 16 residues long. Comments on this clone: The antigen remains unidentified.

Broader study findings: Vaccine- and infection-induced clones showed marked clonal contraction late following vaccination.

The data were produced by immunoSEQ multiplex PCR, yet TCRdb's version contains in-frame clones alone and is incomplete. The sample shows tens of thousands of clones, roughly 79% of them seen only once. Antigen-specific CD4+ T cell clonotypes were called by their expansion after viral peptide-pool culture in ViraFEST. Subsequent to a culture period of about nine days, CD4+ T cells were isolated. Two-dose BNT162b2 or mRNA-1273 vaccination was given to participants. Among the vaccine recipients, none had a prior SARS-CoV-2 infection, and nucleocapsid antibodies were negative. Cells had half their medium changed to IL-2 medium on days 3 and 7.

The TCR was taken from a human donor who received a COVID-19 vaccine. The V gene is TRBV18, the J gene TRBJ2-3; 9 positions match TRBD2. The sample consisted of CD4+ T cells from PBMCs cultured with HCoV-OC43 spike peptides, taken after COVID-19 vaccination. The subset here: HCoV-OC43 spike overlapping peptide pool stimulation. The CDR3 sequence: CASSPISGGSTDTQYF. In nucleotides, the CDR3 is TGTGCCAGCTCACCAATTAGCGGGGGTTCCACAGATACGCAGTATTTT.